This TCR beta chain is drawn from a study of response to subunit inactivated influenza vaccine. Notes on the study in general: It was suggested by the authors that few new T cells are recruited by each seasonal influenza vaccination.

For this clonotype: Its antigen is unidentified.

TCRdb recomputed calls from the RT-PCR reads with MiXCR, one row per CDR3 protein. The sample includes over 750,000 distinct CDR3 sequences, roughly 20% of them seen just once. The CDR3 sequence is 11 residues long. Trimming took off 3 bases at V and 7 bases at J, with 9 bases between the two ends. Germline loops: CDR1 DFQATT, CDR2 SNEGSKA (reference sequence). This specimen consisted of PBMCs from blood, obtained approximately 5 days after vaccination. The chain links TRBV20-1 to TRBJ1-1, with TRBD1 as a possible D gene (6 bases). The sequence derives from a man in his forties or fifties who received an inactivated influenza vaccine. The CDR3 nucleotides read TGCAGTGCTAGGCAGGGGTATGAAGCTTTCTTT. Amino acids: CSARQGYEAFF.